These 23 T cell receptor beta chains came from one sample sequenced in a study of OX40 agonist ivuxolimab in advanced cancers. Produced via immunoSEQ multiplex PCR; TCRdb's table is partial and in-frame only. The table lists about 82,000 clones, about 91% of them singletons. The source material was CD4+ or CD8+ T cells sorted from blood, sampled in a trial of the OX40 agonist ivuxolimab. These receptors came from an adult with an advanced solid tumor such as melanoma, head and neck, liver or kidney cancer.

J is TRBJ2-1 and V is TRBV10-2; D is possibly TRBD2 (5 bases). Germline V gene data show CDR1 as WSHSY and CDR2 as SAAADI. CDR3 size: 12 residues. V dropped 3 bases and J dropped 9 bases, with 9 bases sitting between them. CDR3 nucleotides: TGCGCCAGCAGTGAATGGGGAGCTGAGCAGTTCTTC. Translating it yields CASSEWGAEQFF.

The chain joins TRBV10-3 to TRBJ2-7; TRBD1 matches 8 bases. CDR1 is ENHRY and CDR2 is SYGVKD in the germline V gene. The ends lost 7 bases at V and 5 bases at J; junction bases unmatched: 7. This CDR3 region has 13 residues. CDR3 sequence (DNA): TGTGCCATCAAAGGACAGGGTCGGAACGAGCAGTACTTC. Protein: CAIKGQGRNEQYF.

The CDR3 DNA sequence: TGTGCCAGCAGCAGGGGGGGGGCTTTCGGGACCCAGTACTTC. Encoded protein: CASSRGGAFGTQYF. V gene TRBV5-4 combines with J gene TRBJ2-5; D may be TRBD2 (7 bases). CDR1 is SGHNT and CDR2 is YYREEE in the germline V gene (reference sequence). The CDR3 extends over 14 amino acids. V was trimmed by 4 bases and J by 7 bases, leaving 17 bases between them.

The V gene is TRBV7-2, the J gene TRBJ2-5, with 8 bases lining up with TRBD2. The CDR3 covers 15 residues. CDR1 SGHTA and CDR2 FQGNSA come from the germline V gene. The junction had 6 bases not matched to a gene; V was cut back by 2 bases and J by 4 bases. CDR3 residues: CASSLREGAVETQYF. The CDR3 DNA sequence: TGTGCCAGCAGCTTACGGGAGGGAGCCGTAGAGACCCAGTACTTC.

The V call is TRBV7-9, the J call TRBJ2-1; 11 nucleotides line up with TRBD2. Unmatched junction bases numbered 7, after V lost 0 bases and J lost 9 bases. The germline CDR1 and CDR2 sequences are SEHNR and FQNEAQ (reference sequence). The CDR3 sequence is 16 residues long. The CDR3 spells CASSLAGSGRAREQFF. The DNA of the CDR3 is TGTGCCAGCAGCTTAGCGGGTAGCGGGAGGGCCCGTGAGCAGTTCTTC.

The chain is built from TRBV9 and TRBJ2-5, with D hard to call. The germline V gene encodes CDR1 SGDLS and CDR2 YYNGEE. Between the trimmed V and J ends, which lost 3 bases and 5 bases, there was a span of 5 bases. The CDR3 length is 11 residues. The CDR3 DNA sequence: TGTGCCAGCAGCGCCGGTGAGACCCAGTACTTC. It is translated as CASSAGETQYF. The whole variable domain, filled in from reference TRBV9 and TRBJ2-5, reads DSGVTQTPKHLITATGQRVTLRCSPRSGDLSVYWYQQSLDQGLQFLIQYYNGEERAKGNILERFSAQQFPDLHSELNLSSLELGDSALYFCASSAGETQYFGPGTRLLVL.

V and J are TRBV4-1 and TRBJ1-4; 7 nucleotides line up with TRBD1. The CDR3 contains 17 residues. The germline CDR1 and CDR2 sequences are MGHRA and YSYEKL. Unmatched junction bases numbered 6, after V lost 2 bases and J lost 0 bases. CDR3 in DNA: TGCGCCAGCAGCCAAAAGACAGGGCGAGCAACTAATGAAAAACTGTTTTTT. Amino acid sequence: CASSQKTGRATNEKLFF.

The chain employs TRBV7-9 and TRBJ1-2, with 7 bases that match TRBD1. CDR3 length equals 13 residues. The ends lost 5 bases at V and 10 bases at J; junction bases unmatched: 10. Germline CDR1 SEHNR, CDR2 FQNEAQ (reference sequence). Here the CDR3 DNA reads TGTGCCAGCAGCCCAGGGACAGTCTTTGTCTACACCTTC. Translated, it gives CASSPGTVFVYTF.

CDR3 in amino acids: CASSDRQAVDEQYF. DNA for the CDR3: TGTGCCAGCAGCGACCGACAGGCCGTTGACGAGCAGTACTTC. The gene calls are TRBV7-2 and TRBJ2-7; D possibly corresponds to TRBD1 (6 bases). The CDR3 contains 14 residues. Trimming removed 5 bases at V and 5 bases at J, with 16 bases between. Germline V gene lookup returns CDR1 SGHTA and CDR2 FQGNSA. The full variable domain, completed using reference TRBV7-2 and TRBJ2-7, is GAGVSQSPSNKVTEKGKDVELRCDPISGHTALYWYRQSLGQGLEFLIYFQGNSAPDKSGLPSDRFSAERTGGSVSTLTIQRTQQEDSAVYLCASSDRQAVDEQYFGPGTRLTVT.

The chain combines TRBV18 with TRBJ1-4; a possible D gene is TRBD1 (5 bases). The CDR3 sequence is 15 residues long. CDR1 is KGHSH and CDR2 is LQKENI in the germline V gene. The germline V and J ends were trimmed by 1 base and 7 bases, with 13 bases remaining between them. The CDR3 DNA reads TGTGCCAGCTCACCACGAGACAGCTCGGGTGAAAAACTGTTTTTT. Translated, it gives CASSPRDSSGEKLFF.

The CDR3: CAPIGTGGGGRLYEQYF. Here the CDR3 DNA reads TGTGCCCCCATCGGGACAGGGGGGGGCGGGCGCCTCTACGAGCAGTACTTC. The rearrangement joins TRBV2 to TRBJ2-7; 11 nucleotides match TRBD1. The CDR3 runs to 17 residues. Germline CDR1 and CDR2: SNHLY and FYNNEI. V dropped 11 bases and J dropped 3; count of bases not matched to a gene: 18.

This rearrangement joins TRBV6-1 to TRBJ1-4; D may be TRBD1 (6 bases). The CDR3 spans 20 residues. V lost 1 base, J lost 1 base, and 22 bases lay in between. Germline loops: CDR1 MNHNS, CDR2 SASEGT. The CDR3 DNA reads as TGTGCCAGCAGTGAAGAGCCAGGGGCCGCAATAGTTCTAACTAATGAAAAACTGTTTTTT. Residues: CASSEEPGAAIVLTNEKLFF.

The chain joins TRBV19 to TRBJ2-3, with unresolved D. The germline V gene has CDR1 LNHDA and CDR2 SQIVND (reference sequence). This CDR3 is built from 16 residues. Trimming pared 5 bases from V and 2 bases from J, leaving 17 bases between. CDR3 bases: TGTGCCAGTAGTTTGGGGTCCTCCCTGTACACAGATACGCAGTATTTT. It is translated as CASSLGSSLYTDTQYF.

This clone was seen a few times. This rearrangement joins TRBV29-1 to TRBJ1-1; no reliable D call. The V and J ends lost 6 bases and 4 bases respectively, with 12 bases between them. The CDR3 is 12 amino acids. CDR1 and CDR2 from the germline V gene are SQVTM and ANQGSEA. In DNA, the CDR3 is TGCAGCGTAACGATCGGGGTCACTGAAGCTTTCTTT. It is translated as CSVTIGVTEAFF.

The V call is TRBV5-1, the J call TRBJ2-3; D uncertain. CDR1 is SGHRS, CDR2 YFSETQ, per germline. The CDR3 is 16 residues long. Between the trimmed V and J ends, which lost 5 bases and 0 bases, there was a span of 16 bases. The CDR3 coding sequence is TGCGCCAGCAGTCCATCCCTGATAGGGAGCACAGATACGCAGTATTTT. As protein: CASSPSLIGSTDTQYF.

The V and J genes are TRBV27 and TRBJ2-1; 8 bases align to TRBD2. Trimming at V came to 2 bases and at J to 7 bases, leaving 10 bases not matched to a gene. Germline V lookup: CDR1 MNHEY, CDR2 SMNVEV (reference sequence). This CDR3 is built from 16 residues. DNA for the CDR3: TGTGCCAGCAGTTTAATGGGGAGCGGGAGATGGAATGAGCAGTTCTTC. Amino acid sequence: CASSLMGSGRWNEQFF.

CDR3 bases: TGCGCCAGCAGCCCTGGGACATTGAACACTGAAGCTTTCTTT. Its translation: CASSPGTLNTEAFF. The chain carries TRBV4-3 and TRBJ1-1; D may be TRBD1 (6 bases). The CDR3 spans 14 residues. The V and J ends lost 4 bases and 0 bases respectively, with 9 bases between them. In germline, CDR1 is LGHNA, CDR2 YSLEER.

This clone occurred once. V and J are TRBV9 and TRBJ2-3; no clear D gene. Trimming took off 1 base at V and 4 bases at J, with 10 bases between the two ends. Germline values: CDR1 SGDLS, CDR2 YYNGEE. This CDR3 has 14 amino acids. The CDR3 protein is CASSVWGFPDTQYF. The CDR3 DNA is TGTGCCAGCAGCGTATGGGGTTTCCCAGATACGCAGTATTTT.

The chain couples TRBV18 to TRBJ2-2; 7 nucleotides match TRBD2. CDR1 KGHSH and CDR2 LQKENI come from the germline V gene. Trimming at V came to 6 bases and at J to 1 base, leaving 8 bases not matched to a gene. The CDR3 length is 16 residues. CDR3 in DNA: TGTGCCAGCTCGCAACTGACGGGGGGGAACACCGGGGAGCTGTTTTTT. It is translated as CASSQLTGGNTGELFF.

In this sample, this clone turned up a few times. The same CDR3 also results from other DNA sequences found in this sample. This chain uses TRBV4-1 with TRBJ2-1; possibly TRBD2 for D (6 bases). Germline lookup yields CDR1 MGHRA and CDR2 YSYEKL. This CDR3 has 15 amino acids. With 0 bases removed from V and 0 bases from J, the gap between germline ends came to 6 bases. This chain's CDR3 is CASSQETSSYNEQFF. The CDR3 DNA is TGCGCCAGCAGCCAAGAGACTAGCTCCTACAATGAGCAGTTCTTC.

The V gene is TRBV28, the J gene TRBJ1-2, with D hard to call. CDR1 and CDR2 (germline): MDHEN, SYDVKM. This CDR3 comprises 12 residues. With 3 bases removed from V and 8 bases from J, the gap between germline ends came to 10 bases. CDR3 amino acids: CASSLWVDGYTF. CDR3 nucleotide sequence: TGTGCCAGCAGTTTGTGGGTCGACGGCTACACCTTC.

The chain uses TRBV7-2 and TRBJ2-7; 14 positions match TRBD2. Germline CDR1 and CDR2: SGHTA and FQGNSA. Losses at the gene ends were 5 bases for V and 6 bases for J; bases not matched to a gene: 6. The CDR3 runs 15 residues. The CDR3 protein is CASSRSGTSGGEQYF. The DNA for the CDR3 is TGTGCCAGCAGCCGCTCTGGGACTAGCGGGGGCGAGCAGTACTTC. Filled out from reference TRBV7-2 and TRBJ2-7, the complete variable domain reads GAGVSQSPSNKVTEKGKDVELRCDPISGHTALYWYRQSLGQGLEFLIYFQGNSAPDKSGLPSDRFSAERTGGSVSTLTIQRTQQEDSAVYLCASSRSGTSGGEQYFGPGTRLTVT.

The CDR3 coding sequence is TGCGCCAGCAGGGAGGTAGCGGGAGGAACCTACGAGCAGTACTTC. Amino acid sequence: CASREVAGGTYEQYF. This sequence joins TRBV10-2 and TRBJ2-7; the match to TRBD2 covers 10 bases. Trimming cost V 6 bases and J 2 bases; bases outside gene matches: 7. Germline loops: CDR1 WSHSY, CDR2 SAAADI. The CDR3 covers 15 residues.